This T cell receptor beta chain stems from a study of T-cell reconstitution after alpha-beta-depleted transplantation in children. There are a few counts of this clonotype. The antigen is undetermined. Study results and limitations: T-cell counts and diversity were attributed mostly to newly produced T cells one year after transplant. Expanded clones from the graft, numbering several hundred, reportedly supplied alpha-beta T cells about two months after transplant.

The CDR3 covers 13 residues. Germline CDR1 DFQATT, CDR2 SNEGSKA (reference sequence). The ends lost 4 bases at V and 4 bases at J; junction bases unmatched: 4. The library targeted TCRbeta and was prepared with unique molecular identifiers. One entry per CDR3 protein, called by TCRdb with MiXCR from the PCR reads. The table records roughly 420,000 distinct CDR3 sequences, around 15% of them present only once. The clonotype originates from a boy in the first two years of life who had a stem cell transplant for Wiskott-Aldrich syndrome, so the T cells may come from the graft donor. This specimen was PBMCs, mostly from graft donor cells, taken 360 days after TCRalphabeta/CD19-depleted stem cell transplant. This chain connects TRBV20-1 to TRBJ1-5, with 7 bases matching TRBD1. DNA for the CDR3: TGCAGTGCTACTACAGGGGCAAATCAGCCCCAGCATTTT. Translating it yields CSATTGANQPQHF.